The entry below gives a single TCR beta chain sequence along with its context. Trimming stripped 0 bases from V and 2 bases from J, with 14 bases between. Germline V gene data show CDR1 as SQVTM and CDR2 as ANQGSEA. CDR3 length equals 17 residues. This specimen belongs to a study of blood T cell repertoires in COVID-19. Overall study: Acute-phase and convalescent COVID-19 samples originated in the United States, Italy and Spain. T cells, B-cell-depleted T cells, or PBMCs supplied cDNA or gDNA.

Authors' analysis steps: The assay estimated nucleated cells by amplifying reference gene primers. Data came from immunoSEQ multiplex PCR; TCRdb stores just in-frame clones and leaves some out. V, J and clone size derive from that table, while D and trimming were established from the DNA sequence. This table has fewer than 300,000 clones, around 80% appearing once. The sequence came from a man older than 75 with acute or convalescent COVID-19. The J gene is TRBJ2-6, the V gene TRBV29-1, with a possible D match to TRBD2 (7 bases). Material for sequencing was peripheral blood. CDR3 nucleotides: TGCAGCGTTGAAGATCCGCGGGGGCTGGCTGGGGCCAACGTCCTGACTTTC. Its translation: CSVEDPRGLAGANVLTF.